Presented here are 12 T cell receptor beta chains from one specimen sequenced in a study of cytomegalovirus exposure and HLA in healthy donors. PCR involved 60 Vbeta and 13 Jbeta primers. Measured with immunoSEQ multiplex PCR; TCRdb has only the in-frame clones, and not every one. The sample has about 190,000 clones, 65% to 75% seen once. The sequenced material came from PBMCs. The receptors here all came from a man younger than 40 in good health and CMV-seropositive.

The chain is built from TRBV5-1 and TRBJ2-7, with 9 bases fitting TRBD1. V was pared by 4 bases and J by 9 bases, with 14 bases of the junction left unmatched. The germline V gene encodes CDR1 SGHRS and CDR2 YFSETQ. This CDR3 spans 15 amino acids. CDR3 region: CASSNGGTGGRGQYF. The CDR3 bases are TGCGCCAGCAGCAACGGAGGCACAGGGGGCCGCGGGCAGTACTTC.

The V and J genes are TRBV9 and TRBJ2-2, with D maybe TRBD2 (5 bases). With 0 bases removed from V and 4 bases from J, the gap between germline ends came to 10 bases. Germline V gene sequence: CDR1 SGDLS, CDR2 YYNGEE. The CDR3 covers 15 residues. CDR3 DNA: TGTGCCAGCAGCGTAGCTAGCTCTGGCACCGGGGAGCTGTTTTTT. This codes for CASSVASSGTGELFF.

The rearrangement links TRBV30 to TRBJ1-4; D not resolved. Germline V gene data show CDR1 as GTSNPN and CDR2 as SVGIG (reference sequence). The CDR3 sequence is 15 residues long. The V end lost 4 bases, the J end lost 1 base, and 13 bases lay between the germline ends. DNA for the CDR3: TGTGCCTGGACGGGGAGATTGATAACTAATGAAAAACTGTTTTTT. Residues: CAWTGRLITNEKLFF.

The count of this clone is one. The chain recombines TRBV19 with TRBJ1-3; weak D call: TRBD1 (5 bases). The germline gives CDR1 LNHDA, CDR2 SQIVND (reference sequence). The CDR3 runs to 15 residues. V was pared by 6 bases and J by 3 bases, with 15 bases between. The CDR3 DNA follows: TGTGCCAGTAGACCGGGGCAGGGAGGTGGAAACACCATATATTTT. Translating it yields CASRPGQGGGNTIYF. The whole variable domain, filled in from reference TRBV19 and TRBJ1-3, reads DGGITQSPKYLFRKEGQNVTLSCEQNLNHDAMYWYRQDPGQGLRLIYYSQIVNDFQKGDIAEGYSVSREKKESFPLTVTSAQKNPTAFYLCASRPGQGGGNTIYFGEGSWLTVV.

In regard to this clone: An end of the junction does not agree with germline; a read error may underlie this. This CDR3 is also generated by other DNA sequences in the sample. The chain uses TRBV6-5 and TRBJ1-5, with 7 nucleotides matching TRBD1. The CDR3 sequence is 13 residues long. The germline CDR1 and CDR2 sequences are MNHEY and SVGAGI. The chain's CDR3 is CASSRFPGGSQHF. The CDR3, as DNA: TGCGCCAGCAGTCGTTTCCCAGGGGGGTCCCAGCATTTT.

V gene TRBV12-5 combines with J gene TRBJ1-4, with a tentative D call TRBD1 (5 bases). Trimming took 5 bases from V and 7 from J, leaving 17 bases between them. CDR1 is LGHNT, CDR2 FRNRAP, per germline. CDR3 size: 15 residues. CDR3 residues: CASGLPAGGGEKLFF. CDR3 coding DNA: TGTGCTAGTGGTCTGCCGGCGGGGGGTGGTGAAAAACTGTTTTTT.

The V call is TRBV6-4, the J call TRBJ2-7, with 9 nucleotides matching TRBD1. Germline lookup yields CDR1 MRHNA and CDR2 SNTAGT. J was trimmed by 0 bases and V by 6 bases; bases with no gene match: 12. This CDR3 spans 17 amino acids. CDR3: CASSPGTGMLGSYEQYF. Here the CDR3 DNA reads TGTGCCAGCAGCCCCGGGACAGGGATGCTGGGCTCCTACGAGCAGTACTTC.

J is TRBJ2-5 and V is TRBV27; 9 nucleotides align to TRBD2. Per germline, CDR1 MNHEY and CDR2 SMNVEV (reference sequence). The CDR3 is made up of 15 amino acids. V shed 3 bases and J 5 bases; nucleotides not matched to a gene: 7. This chain's CDR3 is CASSFVLAGHETQYF. The CDR3 nucleotides are TGTGCCAGCAGTTTCGTCCTAGCGGGACATGAGACCCAGTACTTC.

The V gene is TRBV7-3, the J gene TRBJ1-2; D is possibly TRBD1 (6 bases). CDR3 length equals 13 residues. Germline V gene lookup returns CDR1 SGHTA and CDR2 FQGTGA. Trimming stripped 4 bases from V and 7 bases from J, with 13 bases between. CDR3 bases: TGTGCCAGCAGCTCCACAGGGTTCGGTGGCTACACCTTC. It specifies CASSSTGFGGYTF.

The gene calls are TRBV11-3 and TRBJ2-2; 12 nucleotides align to TRBD2. V was clipped by 5 bases and J by 5 bases; unmatched bases: 6. This CDR3 has 16 residues. Germline CDR1 SGHNT, CDR2 YENEEA. DNA of the CDR3: TGTGCCAGCAGCCAGGGACTAGCGGGTATTACCGGGGAGCTGTTTTTT. Its translation: CASSQGLAGITGELFF. Using reference TRBV11-3 and TRBJ2-2 for the parts outside the CDR3, the full variable domain is EAGVVQSPRYKIIEKKQPVAFWCNPISGHNTLYWYLQNLGQGPELLIRYENEEAVDDSQLPKDRFSAERLKGVDSTLKIQPAELGDSAVYLCASSQGLAGITGELFFGEGSRLTVL.

The V and J genes are TRBV4-1 and TRBJ2-2; no clear D gene. The CDR3 extends over 17 amino acids. Germline V gene data show CDR1 as MGHRA and CDR2 as YSYEKL. Trimming shortened V by 0 bases and J by 6 bases, and 17 bases separated the two germline ends. The CDR3 DNA sequence: TGCGCCAGCAGCCAAGACCCGCCCCGGGTTAATCCCGGGGAGCTGTTTTTT. Its translation is CASSQDPPRVNPGELFF.

The chain has TRBV5-1 and TRBJ1-1, with no clear D. Germline V gene lookup returns CDR1 SGHRS and CDR2 YFSETQ. The CDR3 runs to 18 residues. V was trimmed by 0 bases and J by 1 base, leaving 19 bases between them. The CDR3 bases are TGCGCCAGCAGCTTGGGTAAATGGTTTGCTAACTCGAACACTGAAGCTTTCTTT. Translation: CASSLGKWFANSNTEAFF. The complete variable domain, with remaining parts taken from reference TRBV5-1 and TRBJ1-1, reads KAGVTQTPRYLIKTRGQQVTLSCSPISGHRSVSWYQQTPGQGLQFLFEYFSETQRNKGNFPGRFSGRQFSNSRSEMNVSTLELGDSALYLCASSLGKWFANSNTEAFFGQGTRLTVV.